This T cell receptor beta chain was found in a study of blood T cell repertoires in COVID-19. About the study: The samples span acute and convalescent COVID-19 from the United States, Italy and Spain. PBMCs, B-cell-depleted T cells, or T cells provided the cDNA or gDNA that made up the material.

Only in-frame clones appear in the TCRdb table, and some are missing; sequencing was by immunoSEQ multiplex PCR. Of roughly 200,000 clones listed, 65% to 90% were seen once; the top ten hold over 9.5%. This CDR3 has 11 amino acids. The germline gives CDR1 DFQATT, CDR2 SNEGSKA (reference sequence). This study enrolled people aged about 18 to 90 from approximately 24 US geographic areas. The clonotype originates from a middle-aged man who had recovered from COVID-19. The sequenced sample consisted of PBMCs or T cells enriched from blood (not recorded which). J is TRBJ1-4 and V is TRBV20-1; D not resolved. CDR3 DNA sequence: TGCAGCACGCGGGGAGATGAAAAACTGTTTTTT. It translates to CSTRGDEKLFF.